The 9 T cell receptor beta chains in this list originate from one sample, sequenced in a study of CD8+CD57+ T cells in acquired aplastic anemia. Whoever was chosen for sequencing had shown CD8+CD57+ cell expansion by flow cytometry. TCR beta VDJ and CDR3 were profiled, and genomic DNA was the template. One entry per CDR3 protein results from TCRdb running MiXCR on the reads. In the table there are some 200,000 distinct CDR3 sequences, approximately 52% of which are singletons. Specimen: sorted CD4+, CD8+, or CD8+CD57+ T cells (not recorded which) from PBMCs. The source is a human donor with aplastic anemia.

The chain has TRBV20-1 and TRBJ1-2; D gene ambiguous. The CDR3 runs 13 residues. Trimming removed 3 bases from V and 3 bases from J, with 11 bases in between. Germline CDR1 DFQATT, CDR2 SNEGSKA (reference sequence). CDR3 DNA sequence: TGCAGTGCTAGCGTGGAAGTGGACTATGGCTACACCTTC. The encoded protein is CSASVEVDYGYTF.

The table lists this clonotype with a count of one. The rearrangement joins TRBV9 to TRBJ2-2; TRBD1 might be the D (6 bases). From germline, CDR1 is SGDLS and CDR2 YYNGEE. The germline V and J ends were trimmed by 2 bases and 0 bases, with 11 bases remaining between them. The CDR3 sequence is 16 residues long. CDR3 bases: TGTGCCAGCAGCGTCAGGGGTGCCGCGAACACCGGGGAGCTGTTTTTT. Amino acid sequence: CASSVRGAANTGELFF.

This clonotype came up many times. The V gene is TRBV7-2, the J gene TRBJ2-1; unclear D gene. V was clipped by 5 bases and J by 5 bases, with 10 bases between them. The germline CDR1 and CDR2 sequences are SGHTA and FQGNSA. The CDR3 length is 13 residues. This chain's CDR3 is CASSIGPHNEQFF. DNA of the CDR3: TGTGCCAGCAGCATCGGACCACACAATGAGCAGTTCTTC.

As for this clonotype: As the CDR3 is not closed by the conserved phenylalanine or tryptophan, this likely results from a read error. The chain combines TRBV12-5 with TRBJ2-7; D is uncertain. This CDR3 comprises 12 residues. Deletions cut 6 bases from V and 2 bases from J, with 8 bases between. Germline V gene lookup returns CDR1 LGHNT and CDR2 FRNRAP. Written as DNA, the CDR3 is TGTGCTAGTGGCGTAGGACCCTACGAGCAGTACCTC. This codes for CASGVGPYEQYL.

This clonotype was picked up many times. The chain couples TRBV15 to TRBJ1-5; a weak D match, TRBD1 (5 bases). The germline V gene has CDR1 LNHNV and CDR2 YYDKDF (reference sequence). V shed 0 bases and J shed 2 bases, with 17 bases lying between them. The CDR3 totals 18 residues. The CDR3 sequence: CATSRDREGARGNQPQHF. In DNA form, the CDR3 reads TGTGCCACCAGCAGAGATCGAGAAGGGGCGCGAGGCAATCAGCCCCAGCATTTT.

This clonotype was seen ten or more times. The chain is built from TRBV9 and TRBJ1-2; D gene ambiguous. V lost 1 base to trimming and J lost 5 bases, with 9 bases between them. This CDR3 has 13 amino acids. Germline V CDR1 and CDR2: SGDLS, YYNGEE. The CDR3 DNA reads as TGTGCCAGCAGCGTACAAGCCGAGTATGGCTACACCTTC. This encodes CASSVQAEYGYTF.

The table lists this clonotype with many counts. The DNA for the CDR3 is TGTGCCAGCAGCGTAGCAACAGGGGGCGCATCTGTCGGGGAGCTGTTTTTT. The encoded protein is CASSVATGGASVGELFF. The gene calls are TRBV9 and TRBJ2-2; TRBD1 agrees at 9 bases. CDR1 is SGDLS, CDR2 YYNGEE, per germline. Trimming took 0 bases from V and 7 from J; bases not matched to a gene: 10. This CDR3 region has 17 residues.

This clonotype has a count of ten or more. This chain uses TRBV20-1 with TRBJ1-3, with a weak D call TRBD1 (5 bases). CDR3 length: 13 residues. Between the trimmed V and J ends, which lost 3 bases and 4 bases, there was a span of 10 bases. CDR1 DFQATT and CDR2 SNEGSKA come from the germline V gene (reference sequence). The CDR3 sequence: CSARGEVGNTIYF. In DNA, the CDR3 is TGCAGTGCTAGGGGGGAAGTCGGAAACACCATATATTTT.

This clonotype was seen a handful of times. The chain carries TRBV3-1 and TRBJ2-1; 10 nucleotides line up with TRBD1. The CDR3 consists of 14 residues. V lost 4 bases, J lost 9 bases, and 6 bases stayed unmatched. The germline gives CDR1 LGHDT, CDR2 YNNKEL (reference sequence). CDR3 sequence (DNA): TGTGCCAGCAGCCCGAGACAGGGGGCCAGTGAGCAGTTCTTC. Translation gives CASSPRQGASEQFF.